The 24 T cell receptor beta chains presented below share a single source sample, sequenced in a study of blood T cell repertoires in COVID-19. Method: immunoSEQ multiplex PCR; TCRdb's copy keeps in-frame clones and lacks some. Of hundreds of thousands of clones in the sample, around 84% are singletons; the top ten hold approximately 1.7%. The sequencing input was PBMCs or T cells enriched from blood (not recorded which). These receptors all come from a man aged 40-50 years who had recovered from COVID-19.

This chain connects TRBV7-3 to TRBJ2-1, with 8 bases aligning to TRBD1. The J segment lost 7 bases and the V segment lost 5 bases, leaving 4 bases of the junction unmatched. Germline CDR1 reads SGHTA; CDR2 reads FQGTGA. CDR3 length: 13 amino acids. The CDR3 protein is CASSPGTGNEQFF. The DNA of the CDR3 is TGTGCCAGCAGCCCCGGGACAGGTAATGAGCAGTTCTTC.

The sample holds a few counts of this clone. The rearrangement uses TRBV2 and TRBJ2-1, with 10 bases fitting TRBD2. The CDR3 covers 15 residues. Germline lookup yields CDR1 SNHLY and CDR2 FYNNEI. V shed 1 base, J shed 4 bases, and the junction held 1 base outside the gene matches. CDR3 residues: CASSEGTSGYNEQFF. DNA of the CDR3: TGTGCCAGCAGTGAAGGGACTAGCGGATACAATGAGCAGTTCTTC.

The chain links TRBV11-1 to TRBJ1-1; weak D call: TRBD1 (6 bases). Germline V lookup: CDR1 SGHAT, CDR2 FQDESV (reference sequence). CDR3 length: 15 amino acids. The ends were cut back, 5 bases at V and 0 bases at J, with 13 bases in the middle. CDR3: CASSRTTGLNTEAFF. The CDR3 nucleotides are TGTGCCAGCAGCCGCACAACAGGGTTGAACACTGAAGCTTTCTTT. The entire variable domain, with the rest obtained from reference TRBV11-1 and TRBJ1-1, is as follows: EAEVAQSPRYKITEKSQAVAFWCDPISGHATLYWYRQILGQGPELLVQFQDESVVDDSQLPKDRFSAERLKGVDSTLKIQPAELGDSAMYLCASSRTTGLNTEAFFGQGTRLTVV.

The chain combines TRBV28 with TRBJ2-2, with 13 nucleotides matching TRBD2. Trimming at V came to 6 bases and at J to 2 bases, leaving 9 bases not matched to a gene. Germline-derived CDR1 and CDR2 are MDHEN and SYDVKM. The length of the CDR3 is 18 residues. The CDR3 spells CASSGTSGTKANTGELFF. In nucleotides, the CDR3 is TGTGCCAGCAGCGGGACTAGCGGGACGAAAGCAAACACCGGGGAGCTGTTTTTT.

The rearrangement links TRBV6-6 to TRBJ2-2, with D possibly TRBD2 on 6 matching bases. Germline CDR1 MNHNY, CDR2 SVGAGI (reference sequence). This CDR3 has 14 amino acids. V was pared by 8 bases and J by 8 bases, with 18 bases between. The CDR3 spells CASLDSGTRGELFF. CDR3 nucleotides: TGTGCCAGCTTGGATAGCGGAACACGGGGGGAGCTGTTTTTT.

V gene TRBV4-1 combines with J gene TRBJ1-1; tentatively, D is TRBD1 (5 bases). The V end was cut by 4 bases, the J end by 4 bases, with 10 bases between. The germline CDR1 and CDR2 sequences are MGHRA and YSYEKL. CDR3 length: 13 residues. DNA of the CDR3: TGCGCCAGCAGCCCCAGGGAAGGCACTGAAGCTTTCTTT. It codes for CASSPREGTEAFF.

J is TRBJ2-7 and V is TRBV5-5; D perhaps matches TRBD2 (5 bases). Germline V lookup: CDR1 SGHKS, CDR2 YYEKEE (reference sequence). The CDR3 is 13 residues long. Between the trimmed V and J ends, which lost 0 bases and 4 bases, there was a span of 8 bases. This CDR3 reads CASSLGPGYEQYF. CDR3 in DNA: TGTGCCAGCAGCTTGGGTCCGGGGTACGAGCAGTACTTC.

The table lists this clone with a count of one. V gene TRBV2 combines with J gene TRBJ1-2; weak D call: TRBD1 (6 bases). This CDR3 spans 15 amino acids. V lost 4 bases to trimming and J lost 6 bases, with 18 bases between them. Germline-derived CDR1 and CDR2 are SNHLY and FYNNEI. In nucleotides, the CDR3 is TGTGCCAGCAGTGTGGGGGGGCCCGATAGAGATGGCTACACCTTC. Protein product: CASSVGGPDRDGYTF.

The chain links TRBV7-9 to TRBJ2-7, with D possibly matching TRBD1 (6 bases). The CDR3 contains 16 residues. Germline assignment: CDR1 SEHNR and CDR2 FQNEAQ (reference sequence). V was clipped by 2 bases and J by 3 bases, with 17 bases between them. This CDR3 is CASSLSPDRSGYEQYF. CDR3 nucleotide sequence: TGTGCCAGCAGCTTATCACCTGACAGGTCTGGCTACGAGCAGTACTTC.

The rearrangement joins TRBV5-1 to TRBJ2-1; TRBD1 agrees at 8 bases. Trimming removed 4 bases from V and 1 base from J; junction bases left unmatched: 4. Germline V gene lookup returns CDR1 SGHRS and CDR2 YFSETQ. The CDR3 runs 15 residues. The CDR3 DNA sequence: TGCGCCAGCAGCCCAGGGGGCGCGTCCTACAATGAGCAGTTCTTC. Protein sequence: CASSPGGASYNEQFF.

V and J are TRBV19 and TRBJ1-5; TRBD1 is a possible D gene (6 bases). Germline V gene data show CDR1 as LNHDA and CDR2 as SQIVND (reference sequence). CDR3 length equals 15 residues. Trimming took 3 bases from V and 2 from J, leaving 11 bases between them. The CDR3 here is CASSIDRLGNQPQHF. DNA for the CDR3: TGTGCCAGTAGTATCGACAGGCTTGGCAATCAGCCCCAGCATTTT.

CDR3 sequence (DNA): TGCGCCAGCAGCCAAGCACAGGGGGCCGTGAACACCGGGGAGCTGTTTTTT. It specifies CASSQAQGAVNTGELFF. This chain uses TRBV4-3 with TRBJ2-2; 9 bases are shared with TRBD1. J gave up 1 base and V 1 base, and 4 bases lay outside the gene matches. CDR1 is LGHNA, CDR2 YSLEER, per germline. The CDR3 runs 17 residues.

J is TRBJ2-3 and V is TRBV7-2; 7 bases line up with TRBD2. V dropped 5 bases and J dropped 0; count of bases not matched to a gene: 2. CDR3 length: 14 amino acids. Germline loops: CDR1 SGHTA, CDR2 FQGNSA. CDR3 DNA: TGTGCCAGCAGCGTTAGCGGGAGCACAGATACGCAGTATTTT. Translating it yields CASSVSGSTDTQYF.

The gene calls are TRBV12-5 and TRBJ2-5; TRBD2 is a possible D gene (7 bases). The CDR3 has 13 amino acids. Trimming shortened V by 6 bases and J by 5 bases, and 13 bases separated the two germline ends. Germline CDR1 is LGHNT and CDR2 is FRNRAP. In DNA, the CDR3 is TGTGCTAGTGGATTACAGGGAGGGGAGACCCAGTACTTC. Protein product: CASGLQGGETQYF.

The chain has TRBV7-8 and TRBJ1-5; no clear D. The ends were cut back, 0 bases at V and 5 bases at J, with 5 bases in the middle. Germline CDR1 SGHVS, CDR2 FQNEAQ. This CDR3 has 13 residues. CDR3 bases: TGTGCCAGCAGCTTAGCCCCCGATCAGCCCCAGCATTTT. The encoded protein is CASSLAPDQPQHF.

This chain connects TRBV2 to TRBJ1-6, with 9 bases matching TRBD1. Germline V CDR1 and CDR2: SNHLY, FYNNEI. V was clipped by 5 bases and J by 5 bases; unmatched bases: 7. CDR3 length: 16 residues. The CDR3 reads CASSPGQGRDNSPLHF. DNA of the CDR3: TGTGCCAGCAGTCCGGGACAGGGCCGTGATAATTCACCCCTCCACTTT.

This clone was counted once. The chain combines TRBV5-1 with TRBJ1-2; TRBD1 agrees at 8 bases. The V gene's germline CDR1 is SGHRS and CDR2 YFSETQ. The V and J ends lost 4 bases and 6 bases, in that order; junction bases with no gene match: 11. CDR3 length: 15 amino acids. The CDR3 nucleotides are TGCGCCAGCAGCCTGGGGGGACAGGACACACATGGCTACACCTTC. Its translation: CASSLGGQDTHGYTF.

This CDR3 is CASSLGTSGRFSETQYF. Written as DNA, the CDR3 is TGTGCCAGCAGTCTAGGGACTAGCGGGAGGTTCTCAGAGACCCAGTACTTC. The chain uses TRBV11-2 and TRBJ2-5; 15 bases line up with TRBD2. Germline values: CDR1 SGHAT, CDR2 FQNNGV. Losses at the gene ends were 6 bases for V and 4 bases for J; bases not matched to a gene: 9. The CDR3 runs to 17 residues.

The chain employs TRBV6-5 and TRBJ1-5; no clear D. CDR1 is MNHEY and CDR2 is SVGAGI in the germline V gene. The CDR3 sequence is 16 residues long. Trimming cost V 0 bases and J 0 bases, with 9 bases left between them. The CDR3 reads CASSYSARYSNQPQHF. The CDR3 DNA reads TGTGCCAGCAGTTACTCCGCTCGGTATAGCAATCAGCCCCAGCATTTT.

The J gene is TRBJ2-7, the V gene TRBV2; 12 nucleotides line up with TRBD2. Germline CDR1 and CDR2: SNHLY and FYNNEI. The V and J ends lost 8 bases and 2 bases, in that order; junction bases with no gene match: 7. The CDR3 spans 15 residues. The CDR3 DNA sequence: TGTGCCAGCTCGCGGACTAGCGGGGTTACCTACGAGCAGTACTTC. Its protein is CASSRTSGVTYEQYF.

The CDR3 sequence: CASTTLAGAGSEQYF. CDR3 sequence (DNA): TGTGCCAGCACGACCTTAGCAGGGGCCGGGTCCGAGCAGTACTTC. The chain recombines TRBV7-9 with TRBJ2-7, with D possibly being TRBD1 (6 bases). The CDR3 is 15 amino acids. V shed 7 bases and J shed 6 bases, with 22 bases lying between them. CDR1 is SEHNR and CDR2 is FQNEAQ in the germline V gene (reference sequence).

This clone has only a few counts. The rearrangement links TRBV5-6 to TRBJ2-1, with 7 bases matching TRBD2. V lost 0 bases, J lost 4 bases, and 13 bases stayed unmatched. Germline values: CDR1 SGHDT, CDR2 YYEEEE. The CDR3 contains 18 residues. CDR3 nucleotide sequence: TGTGCCAGCAGCTTGGAAGGCGGGAGTCCCAAATCTTACAATGAGCAGTTCTTC. Translation gives CASSLEGGSPKSYNEQFF.

This chain connects TRBV9 to TRBJ2-7; D is possibly TRBD1 (6 bases). Per germline, CDR1 SGDLS and CDR2 YYNGEE. This CDR3 comprises 15 residues. V lost 0 bases to trimming and J lost 4 bases, with 14 bases between them. The CDR3 DNA reads as TGTGCCAGCAGCGTAGGAGGCACAGGGATTTACGAGCAGTACTTC. Translation: CASSVGGTGIYEQYF.

The genes are TRBV9 and TRBJ2-1, with D perhaps matching TRBD1 (5 bases). Germline CDR1 reads SGDLS; CDR2 reads YYNGEE. This CDR3 has 12 amino acids. Trimming cost V 2 bases and J 8 bases, with 8 bases left between them. The CDR3 here is CASSVQGHEQFF. The CDR3 region has the DNA TGTGCCAGCAGCGTTCAGGGCCATGAGCAGTTCTTC.